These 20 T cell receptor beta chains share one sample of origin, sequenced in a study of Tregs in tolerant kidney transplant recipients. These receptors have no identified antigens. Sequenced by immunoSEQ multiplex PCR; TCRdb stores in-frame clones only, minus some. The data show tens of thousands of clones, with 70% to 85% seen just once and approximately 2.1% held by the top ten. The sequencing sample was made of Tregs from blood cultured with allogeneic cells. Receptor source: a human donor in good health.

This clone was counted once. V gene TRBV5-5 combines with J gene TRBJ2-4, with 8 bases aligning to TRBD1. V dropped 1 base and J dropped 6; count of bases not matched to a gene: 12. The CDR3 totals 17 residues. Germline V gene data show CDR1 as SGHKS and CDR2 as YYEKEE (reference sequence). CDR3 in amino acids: CASSLLAGGAGLNIQYF. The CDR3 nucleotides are TGTGCCAGCAGCTTGCTCGCAGGGGGCGCGGGTCTAAACATTCAGTACTTC.

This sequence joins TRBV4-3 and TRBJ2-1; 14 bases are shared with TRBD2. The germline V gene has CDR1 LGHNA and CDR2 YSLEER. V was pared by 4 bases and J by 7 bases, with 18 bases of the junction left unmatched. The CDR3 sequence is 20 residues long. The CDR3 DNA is TGCGCCAGCAGCCTACTCAAGCTGGGGGTGACTAGCGGGAGGGCAAATGAGCAGTTCTTC. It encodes CASSLLKLGVTSGRANEQFF.

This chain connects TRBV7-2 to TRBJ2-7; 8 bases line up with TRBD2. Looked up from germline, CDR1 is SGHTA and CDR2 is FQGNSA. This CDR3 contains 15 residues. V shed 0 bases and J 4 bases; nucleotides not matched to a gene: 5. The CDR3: CASSLAGLGTYEQYF. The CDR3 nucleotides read TGTGCCAGCAGCTTAGCGGGACTAGGAACGTACGAGCAGTACTTC.

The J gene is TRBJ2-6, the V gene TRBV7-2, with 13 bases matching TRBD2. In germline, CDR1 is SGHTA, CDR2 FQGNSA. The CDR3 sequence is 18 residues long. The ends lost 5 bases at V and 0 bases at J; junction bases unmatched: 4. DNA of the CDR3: TGTGCCAGCAGCCGGACTAGCGGGGGCCTCTCTGGGGCCAACGTCCTGACTTTC. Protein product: CASSRTSGGLSGANVLTF.

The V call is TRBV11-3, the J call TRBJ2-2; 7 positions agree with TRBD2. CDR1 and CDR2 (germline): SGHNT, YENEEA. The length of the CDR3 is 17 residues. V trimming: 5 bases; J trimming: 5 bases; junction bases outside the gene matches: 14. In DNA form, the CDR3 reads TGTGCCAGCAGCCAAAGCTCCAAGCGGGATAGTACCGGGGAGCTGTTTTTT. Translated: CASSQSSKRDSTGELFF. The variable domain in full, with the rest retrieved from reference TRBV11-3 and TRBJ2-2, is EAGVVQSPRYKIIEKKQPVAFWCNPISGHNTLYWYLQNLGQGPELLIRYENEEAVDDSQLPKDRFSAERLKGVDSTLKIQPAELGDSAVYLCASSQSSKRDSTGELFFGEGSRLTVL.

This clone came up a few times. CDR3: CASSDVVGGGEQFF. The CDR3 DNA reads as TGTGCCAGCAGTGATGTAGTCGGCGGTGGTGAGCAGTTCTTC. The chain recombines TRBV6-1 with TRBJ2-1; D is unclear. The germline V gene encodes CDR1 MNHNS and CDR2 SASEGT. The CDR3 sequence is 14 residues long. V gave up 3 bases and J gave up 9 bases, with 15 bases separating them.

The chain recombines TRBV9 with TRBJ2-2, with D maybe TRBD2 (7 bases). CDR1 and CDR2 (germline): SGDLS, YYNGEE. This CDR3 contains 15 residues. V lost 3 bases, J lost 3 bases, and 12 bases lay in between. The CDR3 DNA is TGTGCCAGCAGCGGCAAGGGGGGGTACACCGGGGAGCTGTTTTTT. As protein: CASSGKGGYTGELFF.

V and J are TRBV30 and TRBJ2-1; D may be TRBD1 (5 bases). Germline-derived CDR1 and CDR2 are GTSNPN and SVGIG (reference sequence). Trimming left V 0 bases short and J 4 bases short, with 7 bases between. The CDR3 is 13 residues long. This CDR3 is CAWSVRQYNEQFF. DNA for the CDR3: TGTGCCTGGAGTGTACGACAGTACAATGAGCAGTTCTTC.

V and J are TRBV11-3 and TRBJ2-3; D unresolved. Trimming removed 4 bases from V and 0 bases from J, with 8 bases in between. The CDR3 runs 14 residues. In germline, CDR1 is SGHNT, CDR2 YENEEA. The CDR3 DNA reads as TGTGCCAGCAGCTCAGCTACTAGCACAGATACGCAGTATTTT. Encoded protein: CASSSATSTDTQYF.

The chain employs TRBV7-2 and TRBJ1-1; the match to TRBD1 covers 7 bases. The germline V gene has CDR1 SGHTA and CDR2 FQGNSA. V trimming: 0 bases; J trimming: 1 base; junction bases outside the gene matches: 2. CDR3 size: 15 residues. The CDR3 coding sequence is TGTGCCAGCAGCTTAGCTGGGACAGCGAACACTGAAGCTTTCTTT. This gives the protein CASSLAGTANTEAFF.

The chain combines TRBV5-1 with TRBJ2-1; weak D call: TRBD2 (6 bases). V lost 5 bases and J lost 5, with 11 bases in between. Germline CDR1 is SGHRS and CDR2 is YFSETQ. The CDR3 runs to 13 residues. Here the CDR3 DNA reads TGCGCCAGCAGGCGGGATGTAGACAATGAGCAGTTCTTC. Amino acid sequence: CASRRDVDNEQFF. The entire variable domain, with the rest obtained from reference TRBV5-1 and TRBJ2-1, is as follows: KAGVTQTPRYLIKTRGQQVTLSCSPISGHRSVSWYQQTPGQGLQFLFEYFSETQRNKGNFPGRFSGRQFSNSRSEMNVSTLELGDSALYLCASRRDVDNEQFFGPGTRLTVL.

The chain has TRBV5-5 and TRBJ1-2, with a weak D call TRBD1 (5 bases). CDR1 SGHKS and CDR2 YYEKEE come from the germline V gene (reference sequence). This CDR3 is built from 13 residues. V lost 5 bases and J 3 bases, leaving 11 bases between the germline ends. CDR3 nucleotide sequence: TGTGCCAGCAGTGTGACGGGGGACTATGGCTACACCTTC. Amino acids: CASSVTGDYGYTF.

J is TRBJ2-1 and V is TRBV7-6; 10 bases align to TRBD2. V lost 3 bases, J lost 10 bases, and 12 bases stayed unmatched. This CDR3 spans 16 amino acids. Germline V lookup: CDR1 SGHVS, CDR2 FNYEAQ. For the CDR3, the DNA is TGTGCCAGCAGCTTGAGTAGCGGGAGGCTTCTTGGGGAGCAGTTCTTC. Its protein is CASSLSSGRLLGEQFF.

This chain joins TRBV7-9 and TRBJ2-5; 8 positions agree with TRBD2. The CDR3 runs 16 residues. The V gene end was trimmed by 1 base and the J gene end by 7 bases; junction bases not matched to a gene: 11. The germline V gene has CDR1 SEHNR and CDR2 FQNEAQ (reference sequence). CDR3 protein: CASSLGSGDVSWTQYF. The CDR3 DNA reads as TGTGCCAGCAGCTTAGGTAGCGGGGACGTGTCGTGGACCCAGTACTTC.

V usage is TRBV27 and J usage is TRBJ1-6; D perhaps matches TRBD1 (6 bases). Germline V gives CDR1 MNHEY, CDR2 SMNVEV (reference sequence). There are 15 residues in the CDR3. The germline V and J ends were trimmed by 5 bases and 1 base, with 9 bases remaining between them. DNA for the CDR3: TGTGCCAGCAGTGCACAGGGATCCTATAATTCACCCCTCCACTTT. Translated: CASSAQGSYNSPLHF.

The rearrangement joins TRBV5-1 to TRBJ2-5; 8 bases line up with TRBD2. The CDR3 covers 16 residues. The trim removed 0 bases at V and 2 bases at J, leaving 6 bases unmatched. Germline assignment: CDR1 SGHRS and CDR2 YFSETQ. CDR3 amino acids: CASSLGAGGPQETQYF. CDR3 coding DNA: TGCGCCAGCAGCTTGGGGGCGGGGGGCCCTCAAGAGACCCAGTACTTC.

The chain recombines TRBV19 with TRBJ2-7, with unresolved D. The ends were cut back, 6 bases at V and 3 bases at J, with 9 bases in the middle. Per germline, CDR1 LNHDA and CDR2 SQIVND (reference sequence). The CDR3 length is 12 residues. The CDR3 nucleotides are TGTGCCAGTAGCCGGACGGACTACGAGCAGTACTTC. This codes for CASSRTDYEQYF.

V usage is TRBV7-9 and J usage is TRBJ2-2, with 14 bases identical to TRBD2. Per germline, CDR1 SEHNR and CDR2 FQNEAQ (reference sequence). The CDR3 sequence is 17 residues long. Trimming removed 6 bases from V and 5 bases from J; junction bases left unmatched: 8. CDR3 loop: CASRRLAGGPGTGELFF. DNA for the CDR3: TGTGCCAGCAGACGACTAGCGGGGGGGCCCGGAACCGGGGAGCTGTTTTTT. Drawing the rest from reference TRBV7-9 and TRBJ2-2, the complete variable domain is DTGVSQNPRHKITKRGQNVTFRCDPISEHNRLYWYRQTLGQGPEFLTYFQNEAQLEKSRLLSDRFSAERPKGSFSTLEIQRTEQGDSAMYLCASRRLAGGPGTGELFFGEGSRLTVL.

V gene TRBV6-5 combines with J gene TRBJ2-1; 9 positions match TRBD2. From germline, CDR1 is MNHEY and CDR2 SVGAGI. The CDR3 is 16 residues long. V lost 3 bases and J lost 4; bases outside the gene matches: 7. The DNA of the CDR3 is TGTGCCAGCAGTTATTTCGGAGCGGGGGGATACAATGAGCAGTTCTTC. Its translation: CASSYFGAGGYNEQFF.

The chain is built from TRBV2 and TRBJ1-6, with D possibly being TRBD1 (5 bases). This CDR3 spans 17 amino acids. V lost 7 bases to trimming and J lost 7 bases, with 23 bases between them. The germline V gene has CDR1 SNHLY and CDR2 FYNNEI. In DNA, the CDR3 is TGTGCCAGCATCCTCCCCGGTAGGAGGGGACGGAATTCACCCCTCCACTTT. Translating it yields CASILPGRRGRNSPLHF.